This is a list of T cell receptor beta chains from one sample in a study of control samples from healthy donors and cancer patients. Clones were read by immunoSEQ multiplex PCR, and TCRdb kept only the in-frame ones, dropping some. In the table there are 100,000 to 150,000 clones, about 91% of which are singletons. Material for sequencing was blood. All receptors come from a man aged 18 to 29 in good health. Each CDR3 is given with its conserved first and last residue. The order of the fields is D gene, J gene, clone size, V gene, CDR3 protein, CDR3 DNA. D genes are given only for firm matches. Clone size is not always given. Where it is, it says once, few, many or a class for expanded clones.

>-|TRBJ1-3|-|TRBV16
CASSQTPTEGNTIYF
TGTGCCAGCAGCCAAACCCCGACAGAAGGAAACACCATATATTTT
>-|TRBJ2-7|-|TRBV30
CAWSVTGREQYF
TGTGCCTGGAGTGTTACAGGGAGGGAGCAGTACTTC
>-|TRBJ1-3|-|TRBV9
CASSVTGASGNTIYF
TGTGCCAGCAGCGTAACAGGAGCCTCTGGAAACACCATATATTTT
>-|TRBJ1-1|-|TRBV5-5
CASSLRAGPTEAFF
TGTGCCAGCAGCCTCAGGGCAGGTCCCACTGAAGCTTTCTTT
>TRBD1|TRBJ1-5|-|TRBV6-4
CASRDRVVGHQPQHF
TGTGCCAGCAGGGACAGGGTGGTGGGGCATCAGCCCCAGCATTTT
>TRBD1|TRBJ2-7|-|TRBV19
CASTPGGSYEQYF
TGTGCCAGTACCCCAGGGGGTAGCTACGAGCAGTACTTC
>-|TRBJ2-7|-|TRBV11-2
CASSPSLGGLEFYEQYF
TGTGCCAGCAGCCCTAGCCTAGGGGGTTTAGAGTTCTACGAGCAGTACTTC
>-|TRBJ1-2|-|TRBV14
CASSPRVSRRGYTF
TGTGCCAGCAGCCCACGGGTCTCTCGTCGGGGCTACACCTTC
>-|TRBJ1-2|-|TRBV5-5
CASTLLGQTLRGYTF
TGTGCCAGCACACTTCTTGGACAGACGCTGAGAGGCTACACCTTC
>-|TRBJ2-1|-|TRBV18
CASSPHGLVYNEQFF
TGTGCCAGCTCACCACATGGACTGGTGTACAATGAGCAGTTCTTC
>-|TRBJ2-5|-|TRBV7-9
CASSSFPRGRYHQETQYF
TGTGCCAGCAGCTCCTTTCCGCGGGGGCGCTACCACCAAGAGACCCAGTACTTC
>TRBD1|TRBJ1-1|-|TRBV27
CASSSRTGGLTEAFF
TGTGCCAGCAGTTCCCGGACAGGGGGTCTTACTGAAGCTTTCTTT
>-|TRBJ1-5|-|TRBV7-3
CASSLNGGQPQHF
TGTGCCAGCAGCTTAAACGGGGGTCAGCCCCAGCATTTT
>-|TRBJ2-3|-|TRBV5-8
CASSLNTDTQYF
TGTGCCAGCAGCTTGAACACAGATACGCAGTATTTT
>-|TRBJ2-1|-|TRBV27
CASSETSFPNRPNEQFF
TGTGCCAGCAGTGAGACCTCCTTTCCTAACAGGCCCAATGAGCAGTTCTTC
>TRBD1|TRBJ2-2|-|TRBV6-4
CASSRGILSGELFF
TGTGCCAGCAGCAGGGGGATTTTATCCGGGGAGCTGTTTTTT
>-|TRBJ2-5|-|TRBV12-3/TRBV12-4
CASSLGHGETQYF
TGTGCCAGCAGTTTAGGGCACGGAGAGACCCAGTACTTC
>-|TRBJ2-4|-|TRBV27
CASSLGGLAKNIQYF
TGTGCCAGCAGTTTAGGAGGTTTAGCCAAAAACATTCAGTACTTC
>TRBD1|TRBJ1-1|-|TRBV19
CASSIARQGTTEAFF
TGTGCCAGTAGTATAGCACGACAGGGGACGACTGAAGCTTTCTTT
>-|TRBJ1-3|-|TRBV6-6
CASSIGGNTIYF
TGTGCCAGCAGTATAGGCGGAAACACCATATATTTT
>-|TRBJ1-5|-|TRBV2
CASRTANQPQHF
TGTGCCAGCAGGACAGCCAATCAGCCCCAGCATTTT
>-|TRBJ1-2|-|TRBV12-5
CASGFAPRSYGYTF
TGTGCTAGTGGTTTTGCGCCTCGGAGCTATGGCTACACCTTC
>-|TRBJ1-2|-|TRBV5-1
CASSFDRNYGYTF
TGCGCCAGCAGCTTCGACAGGAACTATGGCTACACCTTC
>TRBD1|TRBJ1-2|once|TRBV27
CASSSRGFTGVGGYTF
TGTGCCAGCAGTTCAAGGGGTTTTACAGGGGTCGGCGGCTACACCTTC
>-|TRBJ2-1|-|TRBV18
CASSTPTQGSTYNEQFF
TGTGCCAGCTCAACACCAACGCAGGGAAGTACCTACAATGAGCAGTTCTTC
>-|TRBJ1-5|once|TRBV5-1
CASRPGDGSNQPQHF
TGCGCCAGCAGACCAGGGGATGGTAGCAATCAGCCCCAGCATTTT
>TRBD2|TRBJ2-5|-|TRBV3-1/TRBV3-2
CASSQLAGEETQYF
TGTGCCAGCAGCCAACTAGCGGGGGAGGAGACCCAGTACTTC
>-|TRBJ1-3|-|TRBV9
CASSVDHSSGNTIYF
TGTGCCAGCAGCGTAGACCACTCCTCTGGAAACACCATATATTTT
>-|TRBJ2-1|-|TRBV9
CASSVLGGQTYNEQFF
TGTGCCAGCAGCGTATTGGGGGGCCAAACATACAATGAGCAGTTCTTC
>TRBD2|TRBJ2-1|-|TRBV9
CASSVVLAGGLDEQFF
TGTGCCAGCAGCGTAGTTCTAGCGGGGGGGCTGGATGAGCAGTTCTTC
>-|TRBJ2-3|-|TRBV29-1
CSAAEGGGDFGDTQYF
TGCAGCGCCGCGGAGGGCGGCGGCGATTTTGGCGATACGCAGTATTTT
>TRBD2|TRBJ2-4|once|TRBV11-2
CASSLITSGVIKNIQYF
TGTGCCAGCAGCTTGATTACTAGCGGGGTAATCAAAAACATTCAGTACTTC
>-|TRBJ2-6|-|TRBV19
CASSDDSADSGANVLTF
TGTGCCAGTAGTGATGACAGCGCTGATTCTGGGGCCAACGTCCTGACTTTC
>-|TRBJ1-4|once|TRBV5-4
CASSLGVATNEKLFF
TGTGCCAGCAGCTTGGGGGTAGCAACTAATGAAAAACTGTTTTTT
>TRBD1|TRBJ2-2|-|TRBV7-3
CASSSGQGARDTGELFF
TGTGCCAGCAGCTCCGGACAGGGGGCTCGTGACACCGGGGAGCTGTTTTTT
>-|TRBJ2-7|-|TRBV5-6
CATSRRGWYEQYF
TGTGCCACCTCGAGGAGGGGGTGGTACGAGCAGTACTTC
>TRBD1|TRBJ2-2|-|TRBV4-1
CASSQDMRQGIGELFF
TGCGCCAGCAGCCAAGATATGAGACAGGGAATCGGGGAGCTGTTTTTT
>TRBD2|TRBJ2-1|-|TRBV9
CASSGSGGALLNEQFF
TGTGCCAGCAGCGGTTCCGGGGGGGCGTTATTAAATGAGCAGTTCTTC
>-|TRBJ2-6|-|TRBV10-2
CASRQGGGANVLTF
TGCGCCAGCAGGCAGGGTGGCGGGGCCAACGTCCTGACTTTC
>TRBD1|TRBJ2-3|-|TRBV5-1
CASRSQGKDTDTQYF
TGCGCCAGCAGATCACAGGGGAAAGACACAGATACGCAGTATTTT
>TRBD1|TRBJ1-1|-|TRBV19
CASSLTGVGTEAFF
TGTGCCAGTAGCCTGACAGGGGTAGGCACTGAAGCTTTCTTT
>-|TRBJ1-1|-|TRBV4-1
CASSQGKAHGNTEAFF
TGCGCCAGCAGCCAAGGGAAAGCCCACGGGAACACTGAAGCTTTCTTT
>TRBD1|TRBJ1-2|-|TRBV18
CASSPRTGAFGYTF
TGTGCCAGCTCACCACGGACAGGAGCCTTTGGCTACACCTTC
>-|TRBJ1-1|once|TRBV6-5
CASSHLFMNTEAFF
TGTGCCAGCAGCCACCTATTCATGAACACTGAAGCTTTCTTT
>TRBD1|TRBJ1-2|-|TRBV27
CASSLSQGTYGYTF
TGTGCCAGCAGTTTATCACAGGGGACCTATGGCTACACCTTC
>-|TRBJ2-7|few|TRBV19
CASSQLWDAYEQYF
TGTGCCAGTAGCCAACTTTGGGATGCGTACGAGCAGTACTTC
>TRBD2|TRBJ2-6|-|TRBV4-2
CASSQGGGSGANVLTF
TGTGCCAGCAGCCAAGGGGGGGGCTCTGGGGCCAACGTCCTGACTTTC
>-|TRBJ2-7|-|TRBV2
CASRQSEGDEQYF
TGTGCCAGCAGGCAGTCGGAGGGCGACGAGCAGTACTTC
>-|TRBJ1-6|-|TRBV19
CASSWRNSPLHF
TGTGCCAGTAGTTGGAGGAATTCACCCCTCCACTTT
>-|TRBJ2-7|-|TRBV6-5
CAIGTVNSYEQYF
TGTGCCATTGGGACGGTAAACTCCTACGAGCAGTACTTC
>TRBD1|TRBJ1-1|-|TRBV7-6
CASSLGQGASGTEAFF
TGTGCCAGCAGCTTAGGACAGGGGGCGTCGGGAACTGAAGCTTTCTTT
>TRBD2|TRBJ2-1|-|TRBV7-2
CASSLISGGPSYNEQFF
TGTGCCAGCAGCCTAATTAGCGGGGGACCCTCCTACAATGAGCAGTTCTTC
>TRBD1|TRBJ1-1|-|TRBV29-1
CSVLRGLTEAFF
TGCAGCGTGCTCAGGGGGCTCACTGAAGCTTTCTTT
>-|TRBJ1-2|-|TRBV30
CAWSVTSYGYTF
TGTGCCTGGAGTGTGACATCCTATGGCTACACCTTC
>-|TRBJ1-4|-|TRBV19
CASADDEKLFF
TGTGCCAGTGCGGACGATGAAAAACTGTTTTTT